This T cell receptor beta chain was identified during a study of follicular helper T cells after annual influenza vaccination. At the level of the study: Blood was drawn on days 0, 7 and 28 after vaccination.

Study-level points and caveats: Successive annual vaccinations recalled a recurrent oligoclonal ICOS+CD38+ cTfh response with influenza-specific clonotypes.

Looked up from germline, CDR1 is MNHEY and CDR2 is SVGAGI. V shed 5 bases, J shed 7 bases, and the junction held 5 bases outside the gene matches. The CDR3 loop spans 14 amino acids. Time point in this sample: 2015-2016 season, pre-vaccination. Non-naive CD4+CXCR5+PD-1+ cTfh were sorted into ICOS+CD38+ and ICOS-CD38- fractions. Assay used: immunoSEQ multiplex PCR; TCRdb lists only in-frame clones, some missing. The sample lists fewer than 2,500 clones, about four fifths occurring once. As concerns this clone: The antigen is not known.

This chain joins TRBV6-5 and TRBJ1-6; 7 bases line up with TRBD1. The sequencing here drew on CXCR5+ CD38+ circulating T follicular helper cells from blood, taken on the day of influenza vaccination. As for subset: circulating Tfh, non-naive CD4+CXCR5+PD-1+ (ICOS+CD38+ or ICOS-CD38-). The sequence came from an adult who received the influenza vaccine. CDR3 in amino acids: CASSETGNNSPLHF. CDR3 nucleotide sequence: TGTGCCAGCAGTGAGACAGGGAACAATTCACCCCTCCACTTT.